One and the same sample provided the 22 T cell receptor beta chains below, sequenced in a study of T cells expressing NK-cell markers. TCRdb re-called the 5' RACE reads; every CDR3 protein appears as one record, without DNA. Its clone listing holds around 110,000 distinct CDR3 sequences. Sequenced material: blood T cells: a sorted CD56 or NKG2C T cell subset, CD4+ or CD8+ T cells, or bulk PBMC T cells (not recorded which). Every receptor here comes from a woman aged 18-69 years in good health.

The chain uses TRBV9 and TRBJ1-1. The CDR3 consists of 15 residues. CDR1 is SGDLS and CDR2 is YYNGEE in the germline V gene. The CDR3 here is CASSAAGTSWSEAFF.

The chain is built from TRBV9 and TRBJ2-2. CDR1 is SGDLS, CDR2 YYNGEE, per germline. The CDR3 runs 13 residues. CDR3 protein: CASSEMDGGELFF.

The chain combines TRBV28 with TRBJ1-5. The CDR3 runs 14 residues. Germline CDR1 is MDHEN and CDR2 is SYDVKM. CDR3: CASSLGPAAQPQHF.

The V call is TRBV27, the J call TRBJ2-5; with no DNA, the TCRdb D assignment of TRBD1 cannot be verified. Germline V gene lookup returns CDR1 MNHEY and CDR2 SMNVEV (reference sequence). The CDR3 extends over 14 amino acids. CDR3: CASSLRGVPETQYF.

The rearrangement links TRBV4-3 to TRBJ2-3; TCRdb selects TRBD2, and the lack of DNA leaves this call unchecked. Germline V gene sequence: CDR1 LGHNA, CDR2 YSLEER. This CDR3 is built from 17 residues. The CDR3 loop is CASSHTVAGGPPDTQYF.

CDR3 sequence: CSAPPEGQPSYEQYF. The genes are TRBV20-1 and TRBJ2-7; TCRdb returns TRBD1, unconfirmable since there is no DNA. The CDR3 covers 15 residues. The germline gives CDR1 DFQATT, CDR2 SNEGSKA (reference sequence).

The chain combines TRBV2 with TRBJ2-3; TCRdb picks TRBD1, but there is no DNA to check that call. The CDR3 is 14 residues long. The germline V gene encodes CDR1 SNHLY and CDR2 FYNNEI. CDR3 amino acids: CASSTGTGPDTQYF.

The chain joins TRBV12-3 or TRBV12-4 to TRBJ2-3; TCRdb selects TRBD1, and the lack of DNA leaves this call unchecked. This CDR3 has 13 residues. This CDR3 is CASGAGRTDTQYF.

The chain is built from TRBV29-1 and TRBJ1-1; the D call from TCRdb, TRBD1, cannot be confirmed without DNA. The CDR3 has 11 residues. Germline V gene data show CDR1 as SQVTM and CDR2 as ANQGSEA. The CDR3 loop is CSVWGTAEAFF.

V gene TRBV20-1 combines with J gene TRBJ1-1; TCRdb indicates TRBD1, and absent DNA this call remains unverified. The germline CDR1 and CDR2 sequences are DFQATT and SNEGSKA (reference sequence). The CDR3 covers 13 residues. This chain's CDR3 is CSASGTANTEAFF.

This chain joins TRBV7-9 and TRBJ2-1; without DNA, the TCRdb call of TRBD2 cannot be checked. Germline V gene lookup returns CDR1 SEHNR and CDR2 FQNEAQ (reference sequence). The CDR3 loop spans 13 amino acids. The chain's CDR3 is CASSLPDYNEQFF. The variable domain in full, with the rest retrieved from reference TRBV7-9 and TRBJ2-1, is DTGVSQNPRHKITKRGQNVTFRCDPISEHNRLYWYRQTLGQGPEFLTYFQNEAQLEKSRLLSDRFSAERPKGSFSTLEIQRTEQGDSAMYLCASSLPDYNEQFFGPGTRLTVL.

The CDR3 loop is CASRGLAGDVRDTQYF. The chain is built from TRBV6-1 and TRBJ2-3; absent DNA, TCRdb's TRBD2 call cannot be checked. The CDR3 is made up of 16 amino acids. CDR1 and CDR2 from the germline V gene are MNHNS and SASEGT.

The chain has TRBV12-3 or TRBV12-4 and TRBJ2-7; the D call from TCRdb, TRBD2, cannot be confirmed without DNA. This CDR3 region has 15 residues. CDR3 in amino acids: CASTLGGSATYEQYF.

This rearrangement joins TRBV9 to TRBJ2-2. Germline CDR1 is SGDLS and CDR2 is YYNGEE. The length of the CDR3 is 12 residues. CDR3 sequence reads: CASSVVDGELFF.

V gene TRBV3-1 combines with J gene TRBJ2-1. Germline V gene sequence: CDR1 LGHDT, CDR2 YNNKEL (reference sequence). The CDR3 is 18 residues long. CDR3 protein: CASSPRSSGRGSYNEQFF.

The chain links TRBV7-9 to TRBJ1-4; TCRdb selects TRBD1, and the lack of DNA leaves this call unchecked. CDR3 size: 15 residues. The germline CDR1 and CDR2 sequences are SEHNR and FQNEAQ (reference sequence). This CDR3 is CASSPGTPTNEKLFF.

The V and J genes are TRBV19 and TRBJ2-7; the D call of TRBD1 rests on TCRdb alone, since no DNA is present to check it. Germline values: CDR1 LNHDA, CDR2 SQIVND (reference sequence). The CDR3 runs to 13 residues. CDR3 sequence: CASSSGQGYEQYF.

The chain uses TRBV5-1 and TRBJ1-1; TCRdb names TRBD1, which stays unverified in the absence of DNA. This CDR3 has 14 residues. Germline CDR1 is SGHRS and CDR2 is YFSETQ. This CDR3 reads CASSSTDGGTEAFF.

This chain uses TRBV4-2 with TRBJ2-7. Germline V CDR1 and CDR2: LGHNA, YNFKEQ. This CDR3 is built from 16 residues. This CDR3 is CASRDSTDLSSYEQYF.

The chain is built from TRBV13 and TRBJ2-1; TCRdb's assignment of TRBD1 cannot be checked, as there is no DNA. Germline values: CDR1 PRHDT, CDR2 FYEKMQ (reference sequence). The CDR3 is 16 amino acids. CDR3 loop: CASNLGQGWSYNEQFF.

The chain carries TRBV9 and TRBJ2-4. The CDR3 is 14 amino acids. Germline V gene lookup returns CDR1 SGDLS and CDR2 YYNGEE. CDR3 protein: CASSVGEVGDIQYF.

The V and J genes are TRBV2 and TRBJ2-2; TCRdb proposes TRBD2, but this gene call is untestable without DNA. Germline V lookup: CDR1 SNHLY, CDR2 FYNNEI. This CDR3 has 16 residues. The CDR3 reads CASSEGERGVTGELFF.